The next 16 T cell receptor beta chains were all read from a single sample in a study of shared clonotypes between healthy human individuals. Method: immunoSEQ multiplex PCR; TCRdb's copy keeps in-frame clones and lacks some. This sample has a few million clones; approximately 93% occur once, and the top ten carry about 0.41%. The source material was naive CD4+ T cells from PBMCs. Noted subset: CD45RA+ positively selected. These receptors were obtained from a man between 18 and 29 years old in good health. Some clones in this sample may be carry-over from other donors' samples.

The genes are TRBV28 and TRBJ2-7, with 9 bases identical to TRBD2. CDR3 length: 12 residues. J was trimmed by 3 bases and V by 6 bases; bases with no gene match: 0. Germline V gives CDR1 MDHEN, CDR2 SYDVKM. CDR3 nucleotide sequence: TGTGCCAGCAGACTAGCGGGCTACGAGCAGTACTTC. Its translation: CASRLAGYEQYF.

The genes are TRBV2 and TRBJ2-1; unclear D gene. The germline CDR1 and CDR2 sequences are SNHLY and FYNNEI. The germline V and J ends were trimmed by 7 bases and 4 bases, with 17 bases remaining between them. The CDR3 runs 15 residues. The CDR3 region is CASTRRVGNYNEQFF. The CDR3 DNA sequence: TGTGCCAGCACCCGAAGGGTAGGGAATTACAATGAGCAGTTCTTC.

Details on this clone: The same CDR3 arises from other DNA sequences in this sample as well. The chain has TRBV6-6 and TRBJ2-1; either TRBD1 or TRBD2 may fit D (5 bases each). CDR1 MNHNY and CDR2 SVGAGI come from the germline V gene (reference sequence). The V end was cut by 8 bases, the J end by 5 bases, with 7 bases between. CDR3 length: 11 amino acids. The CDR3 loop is CASRGDNEQFF. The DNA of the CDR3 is TGTGCCAGCCGAGGGGACAATGAGCAGTTCTTC.

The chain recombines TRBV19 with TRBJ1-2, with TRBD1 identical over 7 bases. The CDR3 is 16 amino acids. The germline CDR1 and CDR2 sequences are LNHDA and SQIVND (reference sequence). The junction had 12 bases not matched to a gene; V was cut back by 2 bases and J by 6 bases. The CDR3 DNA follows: TGTGCCAGTAGTATATCCCCCCTACAGGGGAGCAATGGCTACACCTTC. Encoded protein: CASSISPLQGSNGYTF.

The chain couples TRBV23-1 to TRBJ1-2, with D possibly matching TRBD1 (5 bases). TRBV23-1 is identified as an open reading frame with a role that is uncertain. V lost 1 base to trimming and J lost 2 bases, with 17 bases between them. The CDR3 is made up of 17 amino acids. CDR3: CASSQLSGDGLNYGYTF. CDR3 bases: TGCGCCAGCAGTCAATTATCGGGGGATGGGCTGAACTATGGCTACACCTTC.

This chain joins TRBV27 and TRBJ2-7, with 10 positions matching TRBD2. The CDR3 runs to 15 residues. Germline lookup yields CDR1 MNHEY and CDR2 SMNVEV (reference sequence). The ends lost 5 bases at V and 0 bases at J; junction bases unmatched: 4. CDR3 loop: CASSTKREGSYEQYF. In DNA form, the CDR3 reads TGTGCCAGCAGTACAAAGCGGGAGGGCTCCTACGAGCAGTACTTC.

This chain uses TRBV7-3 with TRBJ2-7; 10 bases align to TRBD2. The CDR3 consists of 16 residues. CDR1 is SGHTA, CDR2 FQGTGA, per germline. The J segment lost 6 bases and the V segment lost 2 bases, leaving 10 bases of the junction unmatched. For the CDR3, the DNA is TGTGCCAGCAGCTTACTTCCGCTAGCGGGAGCAAGCGAGCAGTACTTC. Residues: CASSLLPLAGASEQYF.

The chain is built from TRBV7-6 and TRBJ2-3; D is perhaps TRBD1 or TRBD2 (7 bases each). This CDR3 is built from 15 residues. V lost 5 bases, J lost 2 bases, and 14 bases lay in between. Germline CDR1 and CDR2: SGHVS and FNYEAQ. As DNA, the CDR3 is TGTGCCAGCAGCGGGAGGGACAGATCCACAGATACGCAGTATTTT. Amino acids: CASSGRDRSTDTQYF.

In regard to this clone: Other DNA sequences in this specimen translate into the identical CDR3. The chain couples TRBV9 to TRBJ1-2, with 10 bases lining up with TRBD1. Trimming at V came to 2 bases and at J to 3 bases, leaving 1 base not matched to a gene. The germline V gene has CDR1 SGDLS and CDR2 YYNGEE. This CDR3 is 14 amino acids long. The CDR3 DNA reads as TGTGCCAGCAGCGTCGGACAGGGGGACTATGGCTACACCTTC. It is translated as CASSVGQGDYGYTF.

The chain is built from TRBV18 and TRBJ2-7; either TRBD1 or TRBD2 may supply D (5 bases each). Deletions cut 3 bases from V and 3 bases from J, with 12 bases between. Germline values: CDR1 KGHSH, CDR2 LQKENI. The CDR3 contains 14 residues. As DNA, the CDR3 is TGTGCCAGCTCACCCCGGGACGGCAACTACGAGCAGTACTTC. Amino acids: CASSPRDGNYEQYF. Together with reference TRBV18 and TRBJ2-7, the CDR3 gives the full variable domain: NAGVMQNPRHLVRRRGQEARLRCSPMKGHSHVYWYRQLPEEGLKFMVYLQKENIIDESGMPKERFSAEFPKEGPSILRIQQVVRGDSAAYFCASSPRDGNYEQYFGPGTRLTVT.

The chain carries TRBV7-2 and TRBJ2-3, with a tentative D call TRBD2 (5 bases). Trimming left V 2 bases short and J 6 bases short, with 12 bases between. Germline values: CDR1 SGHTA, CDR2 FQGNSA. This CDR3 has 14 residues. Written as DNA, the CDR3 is TGTGCCAGCAGCTTAAGTGGACCGGGGGATACGCAGTATTTT. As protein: CASSLSGPGDTQYF.

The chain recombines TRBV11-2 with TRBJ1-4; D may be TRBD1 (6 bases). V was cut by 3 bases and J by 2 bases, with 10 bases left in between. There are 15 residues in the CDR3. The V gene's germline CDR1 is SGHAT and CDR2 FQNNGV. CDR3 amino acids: CASSFAGGTNEKLFF. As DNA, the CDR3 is TGTGCCAGCAGCTTCGCCGGGGGCACTAATGAAAAACTGTTTTTT. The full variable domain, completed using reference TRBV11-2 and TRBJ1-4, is EAGVAQSPRYKIIEKRQSVAFWCNPISGHATLYWYQQILGQGPKLLIQFQNNGVVDDSQLPKDRFSAERLKGVDSTLKIQPAKLEDSAVYLCASSFAGGTNEKLFFGSGTQLSVL.

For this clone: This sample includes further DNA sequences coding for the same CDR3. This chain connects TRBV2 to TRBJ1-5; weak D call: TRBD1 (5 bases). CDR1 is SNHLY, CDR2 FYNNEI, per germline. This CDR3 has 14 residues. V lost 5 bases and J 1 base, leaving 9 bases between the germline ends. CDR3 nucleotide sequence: TGTGCCAGCAGTTGGGACCGAAGCAATCAGCCCCAGCATTTT. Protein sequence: CASSWDRSNQPQHF.

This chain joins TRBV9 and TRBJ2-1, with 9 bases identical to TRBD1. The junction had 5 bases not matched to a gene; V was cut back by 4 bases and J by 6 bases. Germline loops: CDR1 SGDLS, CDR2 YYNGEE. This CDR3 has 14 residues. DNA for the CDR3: TGTGCCAGCAGCAGGGGACAGGGTAGCAATGAGCAGTTCTTC. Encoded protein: CASSRGQGSNEQFF.

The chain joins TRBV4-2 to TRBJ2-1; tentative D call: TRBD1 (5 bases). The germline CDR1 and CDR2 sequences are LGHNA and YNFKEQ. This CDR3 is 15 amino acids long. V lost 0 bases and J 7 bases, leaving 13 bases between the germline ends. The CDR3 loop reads CASSQDLGARNEQFF. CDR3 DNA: TGTGCCAGCAGCCAAGATTTAGGGGCCAGGAATGAGCAGTTCTTC.

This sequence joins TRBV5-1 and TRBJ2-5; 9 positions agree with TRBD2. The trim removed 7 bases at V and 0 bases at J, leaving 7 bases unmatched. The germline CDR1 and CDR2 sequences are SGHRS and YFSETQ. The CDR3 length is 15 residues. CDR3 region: CASDSGSANQETQYF. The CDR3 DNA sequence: TGCGCCAGCGATAGCGGGAGCGCTAACCAAGAGACCCAGTACTTC.